The present T cell receptor (beta chain) was sequenced within a study of blood T cell repertoires in COVID-19. As originally analysed: Scientists estimated how many nucleated cells there were by amplifying reference gene primers. Some clones are missing from TCRdb's copy, which holds only in-frame ones; the method was immunoSEQ multiplex PCR. V and J calls plus clone size are reproduced from that table; the DNA served to infer D and trimming. The profile covers 360,000 or so clones, with under 85% appearing a single time and less than 6% taken by the ten largest. V was clipped by 5 bases and J by 1 base, with 11 bases between them. Germline V lookup: CDR1 SEHNR, CDR2 FQNEAQ (reference sequence). This CDR3 has 14 amino acids. This clone has just one count. Other DNA variants within this sample encode the same CDR3.

The sequence was obtained from a woman between 50 and 59 years old who had recovered from COVID-19. The specimen was PBMCs or T cells enriched from blood (not recorded which). This chain connects TRBV7-9 to TRBJ1-1; a weak D match, TRBD1 (5 bases). In DNA, the CDR3 is TGTGCCAGCAGCCTCCAGGGCGAGAACACTGAAGCTTTCTTT. Translation: CASSLQGENTEAFF.